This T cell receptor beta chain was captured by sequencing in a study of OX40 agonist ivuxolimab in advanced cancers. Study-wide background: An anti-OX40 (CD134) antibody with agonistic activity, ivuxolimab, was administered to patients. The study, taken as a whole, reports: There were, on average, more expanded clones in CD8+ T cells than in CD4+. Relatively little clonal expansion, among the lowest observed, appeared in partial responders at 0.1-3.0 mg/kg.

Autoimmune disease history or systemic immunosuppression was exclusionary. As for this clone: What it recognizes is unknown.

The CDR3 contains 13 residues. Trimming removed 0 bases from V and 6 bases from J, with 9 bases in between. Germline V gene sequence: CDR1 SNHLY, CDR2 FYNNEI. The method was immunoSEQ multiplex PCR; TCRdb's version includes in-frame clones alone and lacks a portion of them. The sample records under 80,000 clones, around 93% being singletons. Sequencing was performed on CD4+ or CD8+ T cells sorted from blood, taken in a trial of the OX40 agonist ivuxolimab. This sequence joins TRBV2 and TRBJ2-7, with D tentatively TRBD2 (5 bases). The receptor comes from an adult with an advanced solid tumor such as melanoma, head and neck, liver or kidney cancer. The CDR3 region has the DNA TGTGCCAGCAGTGAAGCGCGAGGGTTCGAGCAGTACTTC. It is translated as CASSEARGFEQYF.